The next 28 T cell receptor beta chains were all read from a single sample in a study of tumor and adjacent non-tumor tissue in lung cancer. The library came from three nested PCR rounds adapted from ARM-PCR protocols. Each CDR3 protein is one row after TCRdb ran MiXCR on the multiplex PCR reads. The sample has about 86,000 distinct CDR3 sequences; more than 75% are singletons. This sample's RNA came from whole unsorted tissue. Distant lung tissue was collected more than 3 cm away from the tumor edge. Source material: distant non-tumor lung tissue. These receptors all stem from a woman between 50 and 59 years old with non-small cell lung cancer.

As concerns this clonotype: A clone one base away is much larger, so this may be a read error. The V gene is TRBV24-1, the J gene TRBJ2-1; TRBD1 aligns across 8 bases. The CDR3 is made up of 15 amino acids. Unmatched junction bases numbered 8, after V lost 3 bases and J lost 8 bases. CDR1 is KGHDR, CDR2 SFDVKD, per germline. The CDR3 loop is CATSDMTGVKYEQFF. In DNA, the CDR3 is TGTGCCACCAGTGATATGACAGGGGTCAAGTATGAGCAGTTCTTC.

Details on this clonotype: A much larger clone is a single base away; this may be a read error. The V and J genes are TRBV7-2 and TRBJ2-3; TRBD1 matches at 7 bases. V trimming: 4 bases; J trimming: 4 bases; junction bases outside the gene matches: 8. This CDR3 is built from 15 residues. Germline lookup yields CDR1 SGHTA and CDR2 FQGNSA. CDR3 nucleotides: TGTGCCAGCAGCTCGAACCGGACAGGCCCAGATACGCAGTATTTT. Its translation: CASSSNRTGPDTQYF.

Of note for this clonotype: At one of its ends the junction is not consistent with the germline gene, which may arise from a read error. The V and J genes are TRBV29-1 and TRBJ1-2; D is uncertain. In germline, CDR1 is SQVTM, CDR2 ANQGSEA. CDR3 size: 14 residues. CDR3 amino acids: CSVLPLTANCGYTF. The CDR3 nucleotides read TGTAGCGTCCTCCCCCTGACGGCTAACTGTGGCTACACCTTC.

The gene calls are TRBV7-3 and TRBJ2-1; 8 bases are a match to TRBD2. The germline V gene has CDR1 SGHTA and CDR2 FQGTGA. Trimming at V came to 5 bases and at J to 4 bases, leaving 7 bases not matched to a gene. This CDR3 has 15 residues. This CDR3 is CASSVGTSGYNEQFF. DNA for the CDR3: TGTGCCAGCAGCGTAGGGACTAGTGGATACAATGAGCAGTTCTTC.

Remarks on this clonotype: A junction boundary mismatches the germline segment, possibly from a read error. This sequence joins TRBV6-2 or TRBV6-3 and TRBJ2-7; D remains unclear. This CDR3 contains 14 residues. Germline lookup yields CDR1 MNHEY and CDR2 SVGEGT. The CDR3: CASNYSPESYEQYF. Written as DNA, the CDR3 is TGTGCCAGCAATTACTCCCCTGAGTCCTACGAGCAATACTTC.

About this clonotype itself: The junction departs from the called germline gene at one end, perhaps through a read error. V usage is TRBV11-3 and J usage is TRBJ2-3; 11 bases are shared with TRBD2. Germline CDR1 SGHNT, CDR2 YENEEA. The CDR3 consists of 18 residues. In DNA, the CDR3 is TGTACCAGCAGCTTAGGACTAGCGGGTGCAGGGGGCACAGATACGCAATATTTT. Residues: CTSSLGLAGAGGTDTQYF.

Turning to this clonotype: At one end, the junction sequence differs from germline, possibly due to a read error. The chain links TRBV6-6 to TRBJ2-1, with D possibly matching TRBD2 (7 bases). Looked up from germline, CDR1 is MNHNY and CDR2 is SVGAGI (reference sequence). The CDR3 is 17 residues long. The CDR3 is CTSSYSNPSGQYNEQFF. The CDR3 bases are TGTACCAGCAGTTATTCGAATCCTAGCGGACAGTACAATGAGCAGTTCTTC.

There are many counts of this clonotype. The chain couples TRBV7-9 to TRBJ2-4; a weak D match, TRBD2 (6 bases). CDR1 is SEHNR, CDR2 FQNEAQ, per germline (reference sequence). The CDR3 is 16 residues long. The germline V and J ends were trimmed by 6 bases and 2 bases, with 17 bases remaining between them. The CDR3 loop reads CASRAGGDATKNIQYF. The CDR3 region has the DNA TGTGCCAGCAGGGCCGGGGGAGACGCTACCAAAAACATTCAGTACTTC.

Notes on this clonotype: The conserved final phenylalanine or tryptophan is absent from the CDR3, which likely points to a read error. The chain carries TRBV6-1 and TRBJ2-5, with D unclear. This CDR3 is built from 12 residues. Germline V gene lookup returns CDR1 MNHNS and CDR2 SASEGT. DNA for the CDR3: TGTGCCAGCAGTGGTCCCGAAGAGACACAGTACTTG. Translation: CASSGPEETQYL.

This chain uses TRBV29-1 with TRBJ2-1; TRBD2 agrees at 11 bases. Germline V CDR1 and CDR2: SQVTM, ANQGSEA. This CDR3 is built from 15 residues. CDR3 nucleotide sequence: TGCAGTCTTGAGCCTAGCGGGAGGACCTACAATGAGCAGTTCTTC. It specifies CSLEPSGRTYNEQFF.

As for this clonotype: The conserved final phenylalanine or tryptophan is absent from the CDR3, which likely points to a read error. The limits of the CDR3 on the DNA are not certain, so only TCRdb's listed CDR3 is given. The chain is built from TRBV4-2 and TRBJ2-7; the tabulated D call, TRBD1, remains unverified against the DNA. CDR1 LGHNA and CDR2 YNFKEQ come from the germline V gene. The CDR3 contains 16 residues when both ends are counted. The CDR3 is CASSHAVEAAPYEQYL.

Notes on this clonotype: A much larger clone differs by one base, so this may be a read error. J is TRBJ1-1 and V is TRBV7-9; TRBD1 is a possible D gene (5 bases). The CDR3 is 14 residues long. Between the trimmed V and J ends, which lost 6 bases and 5 bases, there was a span of 16 bases. The germline V gene encodes CDR1 SEHNR and CDR2 FQNEAQ (reference sequence). CDR3 sequence (DNA): TGTGCCAGCAGTCTTACACGGGGCATAACTGAAGCTTTCTTT. Amino acids: CASSLTRGITEAFF. Based on the CDR3 plus reference TRBV7-9 and TRBJ1-1, the full variable domain is DTGVSQNPRHKITKRGQNVTFRCDPISEHNRLYWYRQTLGQGPEFLTYFQNEAQLEKSRLLSDRFSAERPKGSFSTLEIQRTEQGDSAMYLCASSLTRGITEAFFGQGTRLTVV.

This chain joins TRBV20-1 and TRBJ2-3, with 11 bases aligning to TRBD2. Germline V gene data show CDR1 as DFQATT and CDR2 as SNEGSKA (reference sequence). This CDR3 is 18 amino acids long. The trim removed 1 base at V and 4 bases at J, leaving 13 bases unmatched. This chain's CDR3 is CSARVVGLAGGSADTQYF. The CDR3 nucleotides read TGCAGTGCTAGAGTTGTGGGGCTAGCGGGGGGTAGCGCAGATACGCAGTATTTT.

In its sample, this clonotype is large. This chain uses TRBV6-5 with TRBJ2-1; D is uncertain. V was clipped by 0 bases and J by 0 bases, with 12 bases between them. Per the germline V gene, CDR1 is MNHEY and CDR2 is SVGAGI. The CDR3 extends over 17 amino acids. The CDR3 region has the DNA TGTGCCAGCAGTTACTCCTTTGCCCCCAGCTCCTACAATGAGCAGTTCTTC. It specifies CASSYSFAPSSYNEQFF.

This rearrangement joins TRBV11-2 to TRBJ1-2, with 7 bases that match TRBD1. Germline V lookup: CDR1 SGHAT, CDR2 FQNNGV. With 5 bases clipped from V and 12 bases from J, the junction kept 18 bases outside the gene matches. The CDR3 covers 15 residues. The CDR3 sequence: CASSPRQGRNYDHTF. As DNA, the CDR3 is TGTGCCAGCAGCCCGCGACAGGGCAGAAACTATGACCACACCTTC.

With regard to this clonotype: Its ends do not fully match the called genes, so a read error is possible. The chain recombines TRBV29-1 with TRBJ2-1, with D possibly matching TRBD2 (6 bases). The CDR3 has 17 amino acids. Germline CDR1 is SQVTM and CDR2 is ANQGSEA. CDR3 sequence: CSVERGALSGISNEQFF. The CDR3 nucleotides read TGCAGCGTTGAAAGGGGAGCCCTTAGCGGAATTTCAAATGAACAGTTCTTC.

This sequence joins TRBV11-1 and TRBJ2-1, with 7 positions matching TRBD2. Germline V gene sequence: CDR1 SGHAT, CDR2 FQDESV (reference sequence). J lost 1 base, V lost 9 bases, and 18 bases had no gene match. The CDR3 spans 18 residues. The CDR3 spells CASSLEGASGLSYNEQFF. Here the CDR3 DNA reads TGTGCCAGTAGTTTAGAGGGAGCTAGCGGACTGTCCTACAATGAGCAGTTCTTC. Supplemented by reference TRBV11-1 and TRBJ2-1, the full variable domain reads EAEVAQSPRYKITEKSQAVAFWCDPISGHATLYWYRQILGQGPELLVQFQDESVVDDSQLPKDRFSAERLKGVDSTLKIQPAELGDSAMYLCASSLEGASGLSYNEQFFGPGTRLTVL.

This chain connects TRBV12-3 or TRBV12-4 to TRBJ2-5; D uncertain. This CDR3 has 12 residues. V lost 10 bases and J lost 5, with 14 bases in between. The CDR3 DNA is TGTGCCAACACCACTGGATGGGAGACCCAGTACTTC. This sequence encodes CANTTGWETQYF.

This clonotype has a single count. The chain recombines TRBV12-3 or TRBV12-4 with TRBJ2-3; 10 bases line up with TRBD1. The CDR3 is 15 residues long. CDR3 in DNA: TGTGTCACTAGAGGGACAGGGGCTAGCACAGATACGCAGTATTTT. Translated, it gives CVTRGTGASTDTQYF.

For this clonotype: The junction does not match germline at one end; this may be a read error. V gene TRBV6-5 combines with J gene TRBJ2-7, with 8 positions matching TRBD2. The CDR3 has 15 amino acids. Germline assignment: CDR1 MNHEY and CDR2 SVGAGI. For the CDR3, the DNA is TGTGCCAGCACCGCACTCGGCGGGGGGCAAGGAGAGTACTATTTC. The encoded protein is CASTALGGGQGEYYF.

On this clonotype: At one end the junction does not follow the germline gene, possibly because of a read error. This chain links TRBV11-2 with TRBJ1-1; weak D call: TRBD1 (6 bases). This CDR3 has 14 amino acids. From germline, CDR1 is SGHAT and CDR2 FQNNGV. The CDR3 nucleotides read TGTGCCAGCAGTTACCTCCCCCAGGGGACCGAAGCTTTGTTT. Translating gives CASSYLPQGTEALF.

Note on this clonotype: The junction differs from germline at one of its ends, possibly a read error. This chain links TRBV6-6 with TRBJ2-3; tentatively, D is TRBD1 (5 bases). The CDR3 sequence is 14 residues long. CDR1 is MNHNY, CDR2 SVGAGI, per germline (reference sequence). The CDR3 DNA sequence: TGTGCCAATACCGGAGACAGTACCACAGATACCCAGTATTTT. Translating it yields CANTGDSTTDTQYF.

The chain combines TRBV11-2 with TRBJ1-1; TRBD1 matches at 9 bases. The CDR3 consists of 15 residues. Germline-derived CDR1 and CDR2 are SGHAT and FQNNGV. The V and J ends lost 5 bases and 3 bases, in that order; junction bases with no gene match: 7. The CDR3 loop reads CASSSYRGRDTEAFF. As DNA, the CDR3 is TGTGCCAGCAGCAGCTACAGGGGGCGGGACACTGAAGCTTTCTTT.

Turning to this clonotype: At one end the junction does not follow the germline gene, possibly because of a read error. This chain links TRBV6-1 with TRBJ1-2, with 8 positions matching TRBD1. The germline V gene encodes CDR1 MNHNS and CDR2 SASEGT. This CDR3 has 15 residues. The CDR3 DNA is TGTGCCAGCAGTCCTACCGGACAGGGAGGCTATGGCTACGCCTTC. Its translation is CASSPTGQGGYGYAF.

To note about this clonotype: A much bigger clone sits one base away, suggesting this may be a read error. This sequence joins TRBV7-2 and TRBJ2-7; possibly TRBD1 or TRBD2 for D (5 bases each). Germline CDR1 SGHTA, CDR2 FQGNSA. The CDR3 runs to 14 residues. The CDR3 here is CVSGLNGGHYEQYF. The CDR3 DNA follows: TGTGTCAGCGGCTTAAATGGCGGACACTACGAGCAGTACTTC.

The chain has TRBV10-3 and TRBJ2-5; tentatively, D is TRBD1 (6 bases). This CDR3 comprises 17 residues. Germline V gives CDR1 ENHRY, CDR2 SYGVKD. Between the trimmed V and J ends, which lost 10 bases and 4 bases, there was a span of 28 bases. CDR3 in amino acids: CATNQGGRGIGRETQYF. CDR3 DNA: TGTGCCACCAATCAAGGGGGACGGGGAATAGGGAGAGAGACCCAGTACTTC.

This clonotype occurred once. Sequence at one end of the junction differs from germline and may be a read error. The V gene is TRBV7-2, the J gene TRBJ2-7; D might be TRBD2 (6 bases). Germline CDR1 is SGHTA and CDR2 is FQGNSA. The CDR3 contains 15 residues. The CDR3 is CASNLTGLLSYEQYF. The CDR3, as DNA: TGTGCCAGCAACTTAACAGGACTACTCTCCTACGAGCAGTACTTC. Filled out from reference TRBV7-2 and TRBJ2-7, the complete variable domain reads GAGVSQSPSNKVTEKGKDVELRCDPISGHTALYWYRQSLGQGLEFLIYFQGNSAPDKSGLPSDRFSAERTGGSVSTLTIQRTQQEDSAVYLCASNLTGLLSYEQYFGPGTRLTVT.

Concerning this clonotype: A read error is possible here, since a much larger clone lies one base away. The rearrangement links TRBV7-8 to TRBJ1-1; TRBD1 matches at 8 bases. With V trimmed by 4 bases and J by 10 bases, 11 bases remained unmatched. CDR1 and CDR2 from the germline V gene are SGHVS and FQNEAQ. The CDR3 consists of 14 residues. CDR3 protein: CASSSWTGHTRAFF. CDR3 DNA sequence: TGTGCCAGCAGCTCCTGGACAGGGCACACTAGAGCTTTCTTT.